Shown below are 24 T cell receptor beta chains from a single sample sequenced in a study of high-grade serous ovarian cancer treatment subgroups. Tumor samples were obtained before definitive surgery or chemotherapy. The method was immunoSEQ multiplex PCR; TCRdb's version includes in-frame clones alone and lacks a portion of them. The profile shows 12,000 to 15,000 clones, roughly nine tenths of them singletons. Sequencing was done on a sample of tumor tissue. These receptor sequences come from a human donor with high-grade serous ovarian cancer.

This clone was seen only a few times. This CDR3 reads CASTSPLAGLGNEQFF. DNA for the CDR3: TGTGCCAGCACCTCCCCACTAGCGGGGTTAGGGAATGAGCAGTTCTTC. This chain uses TRBV2 with TRBJ2-1; 10 nucleotides match TRBD2. The trim removed 7 bases at V and 7 bases at J, leaving 13 bases unmatched. CDR3 length: 16 amino acids. Germline V gene data show CDR1 as SNHLY and CDR2 as FYNNEI.

As DNA, the CDR3 is TGTGCCATCAGACAGGGGAATGGGGGCACAGATACGCAGTATTTT. Its protein is CAIRQGNGGTDTQYF. The V call is TRBV10-3, the J call TRBJ2-3, with 7 bases that match TRBD1. Looked up from germline, CDR1 is ENHRY and CDR2 is SYGVKD. This CDR3 contains 15 residues. With 6 bases clipped from V and 1 base from J, the junction kept 7 bases outside the gene matches.

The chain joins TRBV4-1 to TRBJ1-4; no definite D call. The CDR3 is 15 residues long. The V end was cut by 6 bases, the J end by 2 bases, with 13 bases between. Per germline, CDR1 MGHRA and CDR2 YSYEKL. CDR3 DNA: TGCGCCAGCAGTTACGGGTGGGCGACTAATGAAAAACTGTTTTTT. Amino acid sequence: CASSYGWATNEKLFF.

CDR3 protein: CASSDRSGNTIYF. CDR3 bases: TGTGCCAGCAGCGACAGATCTGGAAACACCATATATTTT. This rearrangement joins TRBV7-9 to TRBJ1-3; weak D call: TRBD1 (5 bases). Deletions cut 5 bases from V and 1 base from J, with 6 bases between. This CDR3 comprises 13 residues. Germline lookup yields CDR1 SEHNR and CDR2 FQNEAQ (reference sequence).

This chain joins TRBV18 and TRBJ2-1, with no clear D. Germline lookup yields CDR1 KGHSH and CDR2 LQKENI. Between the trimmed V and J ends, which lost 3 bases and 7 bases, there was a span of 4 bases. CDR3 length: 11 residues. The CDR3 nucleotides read TGTGCCAGCTCACCTATAAATGAGCAGTTCTTC. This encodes CASSPINEQFF.

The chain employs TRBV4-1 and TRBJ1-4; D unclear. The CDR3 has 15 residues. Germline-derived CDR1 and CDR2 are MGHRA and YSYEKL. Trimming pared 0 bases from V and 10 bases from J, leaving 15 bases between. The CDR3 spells CASSQDRSGIGKLFF. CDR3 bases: TGCGCCAGCAGCCAAGATCGCAGCGGTATCGGAAAACTGTTTTTT.

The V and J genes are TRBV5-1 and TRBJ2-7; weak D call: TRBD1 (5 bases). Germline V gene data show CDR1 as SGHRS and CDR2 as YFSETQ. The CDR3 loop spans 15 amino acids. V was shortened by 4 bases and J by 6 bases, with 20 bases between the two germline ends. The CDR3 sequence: CASSPVSREVGEQYF. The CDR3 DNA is TGCGCCAGCAGCCCCGTATCCAGGGAAGTGGGCGAGCAGTACTTC.

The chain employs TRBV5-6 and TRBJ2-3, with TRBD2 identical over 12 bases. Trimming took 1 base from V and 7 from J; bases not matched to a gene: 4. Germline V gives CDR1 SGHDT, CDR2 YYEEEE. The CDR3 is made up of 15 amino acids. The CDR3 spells CASSLLAGGSHTQYF. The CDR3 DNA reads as TGTGCCAGCAGCTTGCTAGCGGGGGGGTCACATACGCAGTATTTT.

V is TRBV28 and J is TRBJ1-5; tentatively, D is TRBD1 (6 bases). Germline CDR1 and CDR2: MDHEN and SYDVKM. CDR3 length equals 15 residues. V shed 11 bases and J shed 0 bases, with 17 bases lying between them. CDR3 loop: CAAYGGYYSNQPQHF. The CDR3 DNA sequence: TGTGCCGCTTATGGGGGCTACTATAGCAATCAGCCCCAGCATTTT. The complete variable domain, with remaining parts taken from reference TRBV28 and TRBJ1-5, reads DVKVTQSSRYLVKRTGEKVFLECVQDMDHENMFWYRQDPGLGLRLIYFSYDVKMKEKGDIPEGYSVSREKKERFSLILESASTNQTSMYLCAAYGGYYSNQPQHFGDGTRLSIL.

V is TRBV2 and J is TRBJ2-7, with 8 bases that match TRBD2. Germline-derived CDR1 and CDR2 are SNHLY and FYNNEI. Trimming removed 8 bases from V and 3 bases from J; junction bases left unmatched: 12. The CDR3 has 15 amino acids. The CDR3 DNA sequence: TGTGCCAGCGTGCGGGGGGCTATAGGATACTACGAGCAGTACTTC. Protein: CASVRGAIGYYEQYF. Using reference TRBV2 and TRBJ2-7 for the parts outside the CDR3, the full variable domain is EPEVTQTPSHQVTQMGQEVILRCVPISNHLYFYWYRQILGQKVEFLVSFYNNEISEKSEIFDDQFSVERPDGSNFTLKIRSTKLEDSAMYFCASVRGAIGYYEQYFGPGTRLTVT.

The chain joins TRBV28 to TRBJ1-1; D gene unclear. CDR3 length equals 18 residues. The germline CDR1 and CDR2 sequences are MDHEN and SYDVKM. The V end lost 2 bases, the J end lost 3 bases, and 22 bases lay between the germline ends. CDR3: CASSLSYLGGSGDTEAFF. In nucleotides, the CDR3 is TGTGCCAGCAGTTTAAGTTACCTGGGAGGGAGTGGAGACACTGAAGCTTTCTTT.

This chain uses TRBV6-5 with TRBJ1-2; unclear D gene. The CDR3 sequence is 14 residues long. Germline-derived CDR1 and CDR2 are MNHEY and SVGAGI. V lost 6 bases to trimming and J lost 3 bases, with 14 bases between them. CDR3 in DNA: TGTGCCAGCAGCCCTACACCGGACGACTATGGCTACACCTTC. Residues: CASSPTPDDYGYTF.

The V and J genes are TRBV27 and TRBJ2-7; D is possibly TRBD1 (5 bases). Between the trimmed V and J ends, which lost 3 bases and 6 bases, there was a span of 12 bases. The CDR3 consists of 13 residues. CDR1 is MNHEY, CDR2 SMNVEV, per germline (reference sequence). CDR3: CASSFVDRSEQYF. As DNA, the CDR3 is TGTGCCAGCAGTTTCGTAGACAGATCCGAGCAGTACTTC.

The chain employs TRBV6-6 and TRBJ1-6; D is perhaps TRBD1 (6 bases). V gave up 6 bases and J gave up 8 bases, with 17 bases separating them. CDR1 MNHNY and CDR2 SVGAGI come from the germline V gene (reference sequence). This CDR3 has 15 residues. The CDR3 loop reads CASRPRADRHSPLHF. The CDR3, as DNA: TGTGCCAGCAGGCCCCGGGCCGACAGGCATTCACCCCTCCACTTT.

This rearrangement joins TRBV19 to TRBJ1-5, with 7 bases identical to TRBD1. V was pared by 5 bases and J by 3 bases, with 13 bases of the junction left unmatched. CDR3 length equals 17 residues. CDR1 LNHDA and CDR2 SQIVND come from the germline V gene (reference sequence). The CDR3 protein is CASSPQGQYGPNQPQHF. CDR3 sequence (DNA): TGTGCCAGTAGTCCCCAGGGACAGTACGGCCCCAATCAGCCCCAGCATTTT.

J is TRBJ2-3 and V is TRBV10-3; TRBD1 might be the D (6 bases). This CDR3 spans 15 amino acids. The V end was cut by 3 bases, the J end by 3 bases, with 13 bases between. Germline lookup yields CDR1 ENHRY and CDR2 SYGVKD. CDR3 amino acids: CAISEGTGRTDTQYF. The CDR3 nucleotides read TGTGCCATCAGTGAAGGTACAGGGCGGACAGATACGCAGTATTTT.

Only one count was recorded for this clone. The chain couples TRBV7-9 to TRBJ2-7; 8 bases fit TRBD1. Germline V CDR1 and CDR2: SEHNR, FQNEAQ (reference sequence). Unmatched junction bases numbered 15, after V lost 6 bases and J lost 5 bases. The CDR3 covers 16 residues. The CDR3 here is CASSPYGTGFPNEQYF. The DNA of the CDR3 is TGTGCCAGCAGTCCTTACGGGACAGGATTTCCCAACGAGCAGTACTTC. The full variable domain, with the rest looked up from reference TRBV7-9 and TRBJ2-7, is DTGVSQNPRHKITKRGQNVTFRCDPISEHNRLYWYRQTLGQGPEFLTYFQNEAQLEKSRLLSDRFSAERPKGSFSTLEIQRTEQGDSAMYLCASSPYGTGFPNEQYFGPGTRLTVT.

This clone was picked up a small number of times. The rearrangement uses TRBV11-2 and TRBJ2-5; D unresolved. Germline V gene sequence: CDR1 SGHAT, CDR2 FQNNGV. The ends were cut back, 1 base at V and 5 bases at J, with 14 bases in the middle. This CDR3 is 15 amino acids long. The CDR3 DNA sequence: TGTGCCAGCAGCTTAGGCGCGGATACGGGTGAGACCCAGTACTTC. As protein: CASSLGADTGETQYF.

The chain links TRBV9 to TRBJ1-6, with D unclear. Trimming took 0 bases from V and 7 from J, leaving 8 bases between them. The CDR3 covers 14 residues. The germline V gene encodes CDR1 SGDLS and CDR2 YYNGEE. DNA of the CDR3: TGTGCCAGCAGCGTAGAGGGTTCAAATTCACCCCTCCACTTT. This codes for CASSVEGSNSPLHF.

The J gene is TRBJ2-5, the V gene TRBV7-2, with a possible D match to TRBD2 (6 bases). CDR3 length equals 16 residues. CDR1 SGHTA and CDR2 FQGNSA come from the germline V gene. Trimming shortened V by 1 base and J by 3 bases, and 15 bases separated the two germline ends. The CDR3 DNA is TGTGCCAGCAGCTTAGGGTGGCTCGGGGGAGAAGAGACCCAGTACTTC. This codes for CASSLGWLGGEETQYF.

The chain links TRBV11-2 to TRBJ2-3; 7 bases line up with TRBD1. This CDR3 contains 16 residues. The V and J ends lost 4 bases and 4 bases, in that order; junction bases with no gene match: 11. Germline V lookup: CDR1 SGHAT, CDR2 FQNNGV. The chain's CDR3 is CASSSRQGQPSDTQYF. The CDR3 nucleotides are TGTGCCAGCAGCTCTAGACAGGGACAGCCCTCAGATACGCAGTATTTT.

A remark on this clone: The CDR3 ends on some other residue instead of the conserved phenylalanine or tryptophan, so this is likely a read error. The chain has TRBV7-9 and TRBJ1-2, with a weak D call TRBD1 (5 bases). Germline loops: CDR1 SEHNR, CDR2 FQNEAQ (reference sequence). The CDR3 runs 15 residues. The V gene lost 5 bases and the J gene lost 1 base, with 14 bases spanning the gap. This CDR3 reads CASSLTGTFNYGYTS. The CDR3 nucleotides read TGTGCCAGCAGCCTTACCGGGACTTTTAACTATGGCTACACCTCC.

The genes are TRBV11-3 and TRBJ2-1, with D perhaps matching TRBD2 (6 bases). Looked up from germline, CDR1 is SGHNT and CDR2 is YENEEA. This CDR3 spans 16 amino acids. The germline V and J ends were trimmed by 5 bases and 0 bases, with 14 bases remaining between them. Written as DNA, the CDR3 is TGTGCCAGCAGCGTTACCGGGGGATCCTCCTACAATGAGCAGTTCTTC. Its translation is CASSVTGGSSYNEQFF. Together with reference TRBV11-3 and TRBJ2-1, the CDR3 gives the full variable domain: EAGVVQSPRYKIIEKKQPVAFWCNPISGHNTLYWYLQNLGQGPELLIRYENEEAVDDSQLPKDRFSAERLKGVDSTLKIQPAELGDSAVYLCASSVTGGSSYNEQFFGPGTRLTVL.

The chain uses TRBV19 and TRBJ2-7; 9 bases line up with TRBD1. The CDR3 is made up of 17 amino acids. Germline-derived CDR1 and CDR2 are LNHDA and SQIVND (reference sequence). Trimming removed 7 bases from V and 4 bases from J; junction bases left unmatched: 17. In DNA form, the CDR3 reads TGTGCCAGTACCCGGTATGGGTCCCCGGACAGGGGATACGAGCAGTACTTC. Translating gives CASTRYGSPDRGYEQYF. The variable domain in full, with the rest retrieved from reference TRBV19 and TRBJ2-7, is DGGITQSPKYLFRKEGQNVTLSCEQNLNHDAMYWYRQDPGQGLRLIYYSQIVNDFQKGDIAEGYSVSREKKESFPLTVTSAQKNPTAFYLCASTRYGSPDRGYEQYFGPGTRLTVT.